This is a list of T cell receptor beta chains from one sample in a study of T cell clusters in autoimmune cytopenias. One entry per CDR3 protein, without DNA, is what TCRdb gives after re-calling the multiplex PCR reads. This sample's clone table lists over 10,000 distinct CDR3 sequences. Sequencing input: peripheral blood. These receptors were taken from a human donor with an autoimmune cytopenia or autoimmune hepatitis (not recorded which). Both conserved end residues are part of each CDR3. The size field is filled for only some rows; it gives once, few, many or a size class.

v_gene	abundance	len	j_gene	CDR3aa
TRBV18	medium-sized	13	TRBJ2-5	CASSLGTQETQYF
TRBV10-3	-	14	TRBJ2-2	CAAGQGARTGELFF
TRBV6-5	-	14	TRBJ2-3	CASRTPGGTDTQYF
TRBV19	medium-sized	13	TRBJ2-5	CASSSSGRETQYF
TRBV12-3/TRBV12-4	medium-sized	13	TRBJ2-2	CASGSANTGELFF
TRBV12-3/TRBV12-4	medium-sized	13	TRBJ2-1	CASSLRDRVEKFF
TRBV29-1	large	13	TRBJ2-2	CSVEDSNTGELFF
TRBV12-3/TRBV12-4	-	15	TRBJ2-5	CASSLMGAGQETQYF
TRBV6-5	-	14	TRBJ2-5	CASSYGTSRKTQYF
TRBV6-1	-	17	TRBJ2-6	CASSFRTANAGANVLTF
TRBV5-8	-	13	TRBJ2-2	CASSFDLPGELFF
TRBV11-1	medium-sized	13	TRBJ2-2	CATTDSNTGELFF
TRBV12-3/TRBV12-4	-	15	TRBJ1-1	CASSFRREMNTEAFF
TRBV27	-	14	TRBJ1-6	CASSLRGYNSPLHF
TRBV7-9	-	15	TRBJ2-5	CASSLVPGLQETQYF
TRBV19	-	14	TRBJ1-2	CASALDPRGYGYTF